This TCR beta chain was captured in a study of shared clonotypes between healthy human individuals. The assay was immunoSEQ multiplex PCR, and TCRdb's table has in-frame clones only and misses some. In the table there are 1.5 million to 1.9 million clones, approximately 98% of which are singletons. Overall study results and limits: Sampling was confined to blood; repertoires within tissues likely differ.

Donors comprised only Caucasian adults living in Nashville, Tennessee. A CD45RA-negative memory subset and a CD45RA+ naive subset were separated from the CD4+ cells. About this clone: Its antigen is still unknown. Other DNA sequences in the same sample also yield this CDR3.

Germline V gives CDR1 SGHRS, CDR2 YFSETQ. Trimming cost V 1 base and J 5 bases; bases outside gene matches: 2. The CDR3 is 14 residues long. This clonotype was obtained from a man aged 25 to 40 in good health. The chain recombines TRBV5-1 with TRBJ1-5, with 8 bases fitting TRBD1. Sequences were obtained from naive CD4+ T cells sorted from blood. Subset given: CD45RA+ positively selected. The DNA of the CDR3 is TGCGCCAGCAGCTTGACAGGGGGGGATCAGCCCCAGCATTTT. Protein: CASSLTGGDQPQHF.